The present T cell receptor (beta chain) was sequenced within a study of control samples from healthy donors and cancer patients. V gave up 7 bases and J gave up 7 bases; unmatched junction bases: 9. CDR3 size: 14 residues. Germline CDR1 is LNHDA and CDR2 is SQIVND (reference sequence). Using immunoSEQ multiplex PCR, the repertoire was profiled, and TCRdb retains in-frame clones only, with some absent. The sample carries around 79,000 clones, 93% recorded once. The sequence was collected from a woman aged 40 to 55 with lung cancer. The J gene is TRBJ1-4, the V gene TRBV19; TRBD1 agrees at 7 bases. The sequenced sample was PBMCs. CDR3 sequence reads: CASMGDRRGEKLFF. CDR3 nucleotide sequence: TGTGCCAGTATGGGGGACAGACGGGGTGAAAAACTGTTTTTT.